This TCR beta chain derives from a study of cytomegalovirus exposure and HLA in healthy donors. Study findings and constraints: Rates of TCR association differed by HLA locus in a later analysis, with DRB1 highest and HLA-C lowest. There were several of the most significant clusters that appeared linked to common viral pathogens in a later analysis.

As regards this clone: As yet, its antigen is unknown.

The PCR had 60 Vbeta and 13 Jbeta primers. Clones were sequenced by immunoSEQ multiplex PCR, and TCRdb holds only the in-frame ones, with some missing. The sample carries some 180,000 clones, 80% recorded once. The sequence derives from a male donor in good health and CMV-seronegative. Material for sequencing was PBMCs.

The CDR3 sequence: CASSEASAVEETQYF. CDR3 bases: TGTGCCAGCAGTGAGGCCTCAGCGGTTGAAGAGACCCAGTACTTC. V gene TRBV25-1 combines with J gene TRBJ2-5, with D perhaps TRBD2 (5 bases). The germline V and J ends were trimmed by 3 bases and 3 bases, with 14 bases remaining between them. This CDR3 contains 15 residues. Germline V gene sequence: CDR1 MGHDK, CDR2 SYGVNS.